This T cell receptor (beta chain) was observed in a study of CD8+CD57+ T cells in acquired aplastic anemia. Across the whole study: 3.2 ug was the average amount of DNA from sorted CD4+ and CD8+ cells.

CDR3 and TCR beta VDJ profiling relied on genomic DNA as the template. TCRdb redid the calling of the reads with MiXCR, one entry per CDR3 protein. This sample has about 120,000 distinct CDR3 sequences, with 45% to 60% found just once. The germline V gene has CDR1 KGHDR and CDR2 SFDVKD. The V and J ends lost 2 bases and 4 bases respectively, with 10 bases between them. CDR3 length equals 14 residues. Previously, flow cytometry had revealed CD8+CD57+ cell expansion in the patients chosen for sequencing. At the time of blood sampling, patients had not yet received any therapy. The chain carries TRBV24-1 and TRBJ1-2, with D perhaps TRBD1 (6 bases). The receptor comes from a human donor with aplastic anemia. The material sequenced was sorted CD4+, CD8+, or CD8+CD57+ T cells (not recorded which) from PBMCs. The CDR3 bases are TGTGCCACCAGTGATTGGCCGACAGGCTATGGCTACACCTTC. It encodes CATSDWPTGYGYTF.